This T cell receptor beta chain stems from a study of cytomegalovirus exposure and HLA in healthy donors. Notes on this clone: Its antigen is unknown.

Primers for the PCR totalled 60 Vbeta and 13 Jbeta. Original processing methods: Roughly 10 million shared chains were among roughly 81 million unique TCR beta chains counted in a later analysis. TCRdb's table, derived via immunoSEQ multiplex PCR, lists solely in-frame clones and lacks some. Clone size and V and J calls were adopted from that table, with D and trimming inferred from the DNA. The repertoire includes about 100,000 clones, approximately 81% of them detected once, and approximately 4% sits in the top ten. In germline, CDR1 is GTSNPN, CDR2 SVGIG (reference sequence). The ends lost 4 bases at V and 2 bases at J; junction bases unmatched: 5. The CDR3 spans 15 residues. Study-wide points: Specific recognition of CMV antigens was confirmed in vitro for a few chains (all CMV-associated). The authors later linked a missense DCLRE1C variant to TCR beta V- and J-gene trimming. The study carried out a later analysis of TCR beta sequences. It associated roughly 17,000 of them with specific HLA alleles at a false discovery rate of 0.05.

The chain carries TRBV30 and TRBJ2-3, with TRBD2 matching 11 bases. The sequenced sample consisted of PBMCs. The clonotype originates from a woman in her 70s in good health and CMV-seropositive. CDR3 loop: CAWTRLAGYTDTQYF. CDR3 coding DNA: TGTGCCTGGACGAGACTAGCGGGGTACACAGATACGCAGTATTTT.